Presented here are 23 T cell receptor beta chains from one specimen sequenced in a study of blood T cell repertoires in COVID-19. Produced via immunoSEQ multiplex PCR; TCRdb's table is partial and in-frame only. The table includes about half a million clones, roughly 88% detected once. Material: peripheral blood. These receptor sequences come from a human donor in a cohort sampled during active COVID-19.

V usage is TRBV28 and J usage is TRBJ1-1; 8 nucleotides match TRBD1. The length of the CDR3 is 16 residues. V lost 6 bases and J lost 4; bases outside the gene matches: 13. The germline V gene encodes CDR1 MDHEN and CDR2 SYDVKM. This chain's CDR3 is CASSSPSGGAGTEAFF. The CDR3 DNA follows: TGTGCCAGCAGCTCTCCCTCAGGGGGCGCGGGCACTGAAGCTTTCTTT.

The chain employs TRBV6-5 and TRBJ2-7; TRBD2 matches at 10 bases. Germline loops: CDR1 MNHEY, CDR2 SVGAGI. This CDR3 has 14 amino acids. J gave up 7 bases and V 4 bases, and 7 bases lay outside the gene matches. The CDR3 is CASSFLAGVSEQYF. CDR3 bases: TGTGCCAGCAGTTTTCTAGCGGGAGTGTCGGAGCAGTACTTC.

This chain uses TRBV28 with TRBJ2-7, with TRBD2 as a possible D gene (5 bases). The germline V and J ends were trimmed by 6 bases and 0 bases, with 15 bases remaining between them. The CDR3 covers 15 residues. Germline V gene sequence: CDR1 MDHEN, CDR2 SYDVKM. CDR3 sequence: CASSPPGTSSYEQYF. The CDR3 DNA reads as TGTGCCAGCAGCCCGCCGGGAACTAGCTCCTACGAGCAGTACTTC.

The J gene is TRBJ2-7, the V gene TRBV20-1; TRBD2 matches 11 bases. The junction had 5 bases not matched to a gene; V was cut back by 3 bases and J by 1 base. Germline V lookup: CDR1 DFQATT, CDR2 SNEGSKA (reference sequence). The CDR3 has 15 residues. The CDR3 sequence: CSASPPSGRSYEQYF. In DNA, the CDR3 is TGCAGTGCTAGTCCCCCTAGCGGGAGGTCCTACGAGCAGTACTTC.

This sequence joins TRBV7-9 and TRBJ2-7, with D perhaps TRBD2 (6 bases). Trimming removed 5 bases from V and 6 bases from J, with 17 bases in between. This CDR3 spans 14 amino acids. CDR1 SEHNR and CDR2 FQNEAQ come from the germline V gene (reference sequence). The CDR3 loop is CASSLRGGVGEQYF. CDR3 DNA sequence: TGTGCCAGCAGCCTCCGCGGAGGGGTTGGCGAGCAGTACTTC.

The J gene is TRBJ1-2, the V gene TRBV7-9; D remains unclear. V lost 2 bases, J lost 6 bases, and 10 bases lay in between. CDR3 length equals 13 residues. CDR1 is SEHNR, CDR2 FQNEAQ, per germline (reference sequence). CDR3 in amino acids: CASSLRQRDGYTF. The CDR3 region has the DNA TGTGCCAGCAGCTTAAGACAACGCGATGGCTACACCTTC. Looking up the rest from reference TRBV7-9 and TRBJ1-2 gives the full variable domain: DTGVSQNPRHKITKRGQNVTFRCDPISEHNRLYWYRQTLGQGPEFLTYFQNEAQLEKSRLLSDRFSAERPKGSFSTLEIQRTEQGDSAMYLCASSLRQRDGYTFGSGTRLTVV.

The DNA for the CDR3 is TGCAGCACCGAAGGGGCTAGTCTGGTCGGGTACAATGAGCAGTTCTTC. Protein: CSTEGASLVGYNEQFF. The chain links TRBV29-1 to TRBJ2-1, with a weak D call TRBD1 (5 bases). V lost 8 bases to trimming and J lost 4 bases, with 24 bases between them. The CDR3 runs 16 residues. Germline-derived CDR1 and CDR2 are SQVTM and ANQGSEA.

This clone appeared a few times. The V call is TRBV30, the J call TRBJ2-7; 7 nucleotides line up with TRBD2. CDR3 length: 16 residues. The V gene end was trimmed by 1 base and the J gene end by 2 bases; junction bases not matched to a gene: 11. Per germline, CDR1 GTSNPN and CDR2 SVGIG (reference sequence). For the CDR3, the DNA is TGTGCCTGGAGTGAAGGCGGGAGTTACCCCCCCTACGAGCAGTACTTC. Its translation is CAWSEGGSYPPYEQYF.

The chain is built from TRBV25-1 and TRBJ1-2; TRBD1 is a possible D gene (5 bases). Between the trimmed V and J ends, which lost 1 base and 2 bases, there was a span of 11 bases. CDR3 length: 15 amino acids. CDR1 is MGHDK and CDR2 is SYGVNS in the germline V gene. This chain's CDR3 is CASSEWARANYGYTF. CDR3 coding DNA: TGTGCCAGCAGTGAATGGGCCAGGGCGAACTATGGCTACACCTTC.

Only one count was recorded for this clone. The CDR3, as DNA: TGTGCCAGCGCCGAAGGGGCGGGACCGACCGATACGCAGTATTTT. This gives the protein CASAEGAGPTDTQYF. The chain links TRBV18 to TRBJ2-3; perhaps TRBD2 as D (6 bases). Germline V gene lookup returns CDR1 KGHSH and CDR2 LQKENI. The CDR3 sequence is 15 residues long. Trimming removed 8 bases at V and 6 bases at J, with 21 bases between.

This chain links TRBV3-1 (or the pseudogene TRBV3-2) with TRBJ2-7, with 10 bases matching TRBD2. The CDR3 extends over 17 amino acids. The V and J ends lost 5 bases and 0 bases, in that order; junction bases with no gene match: 10. Germline V CDR1 and CDR2: LGHDT, YNNKEL (reference sequence). In DNA, the CDR3 is TGTGCCAGCAGCACATTATCGGGACTAGCGCTCTCCTACGAGCAGTACTTC. Translating gives CASSTLSGLALSYEQYF.

The CDR3 nucleotides read TGTGCCAGTAGAGACAGGGGTAATAGCAATCAGCCCCAGCATTTT. Translation gives CASRDRGNSNQPQHF. This chain connects TRBV19 to TRBJ1-5, with 8 bases that match TRBD1. The CDR3 is 15 amino acids. The germline V gene has CDR1 LNHDA and CDR2 SQIVND (reference sequence). The trim removed 6 bases at V and 0 bases at J, leaving 4 bases unmatched.

The J gene is TRBJ1-1, the V gene TRBV6-5; 7 positions agree with TRBD1. Unmatched junction bases numbered 10, after V lost 8 bases and J lost 4 bases. The CDR3 is 14 residues long. Germline values: CDR1 MNHEY, CDR2 SVGAGI. CDR3 sequence (DNA): TGTGCCAGCGCCCGAGGACAGGCGATCACTGAAGCTTTCTTT. Amino acid sequence: CASARGQAITEAFF.

The rearrangement links TRBV7-9 to TRBJ1-2; TRBD1 matches 8 bases. There are 13 residues in the CDR3. The V gene end was trimmed by 5 bases and the J gene end by 4 bases; junction bases not matched to a gene: 3. CDR1 is SEHNR, CDR2 FQNEAQ, per germline (reference sequence). CDR3: CASSPTGVYGYTF. DNA for the CDR3: TGTGCCAGCAGCCCGACAGGGGTCTATGGCTACACCTTC.

The rearrangement joins TRBV3-1 (or the pseudogene TRBV3-2) to TRBJ1-2, with D perhaps matching TRBD1 (5 bases). The germline V and J ends were trimmed by 2 bases and 9 bases, with 10 bases remaining between them. Germline V gives CDR1 LGHDT, CDR2 YNNKEL (reference sequence). There are 12 residues in the CDR3. CDR3 region: CASSQLDRSYTF. CDR3 in DNA: TGTGCCAGCAGCCAACTAGACAGAAGCTACACCTTC.

V is TRBV24-1 and J is TRBJ2-7, with 7 bases aligning to TRBD1. Germline V gene sequence: CDR1 KGHDR, CDR2 SFDVKD. Trimming at V came to 7 bases and at J to 0 bases, leaving 8 bases not matched to a gene. The CDR3 spans 15 residues. The CDR3 protein is CATRKDRARSYEQYF. The DNA of the CDR3 is TGTGCCACCAGGAAAGACAGGGCCCGCTCCTACGAGCAGTACTTC.

This clone was counted once. The chain couples TRBV28 to TRBJ1-1, with 7 bases identical to TRBD1. J lost 4 bases, V lost 1 base, and 6 bases had no gene match. There are 15 residues in the CDR3. Germline assignment: CDR1 MDHEN and CDR2 SYDVKM. CDR3 sequence: CASSLYAAGGTEAFF. The CDR3 region has the DNA TGTGCCAGCAGTTTATACGCGGCAGGGGGCACTGAAGCTTTCTTT.

This chain links TRBV7-3 with TRBJ2-3, with D unresolved. The CDR3 is 15 residues long. Trimming pared 2 bases from V and 2 bases from J, leaving 11 bases between. Germline CDR1 and CDR2: SGHTA and FQGTGA. CDR3 loop: CASSLGGTITDTQYF. CDR3 DNA sequence: TGTGCCAGCAGCTTAGGCGGAACTATCACAGATACGCAGTATTTT.

This chain uses TRBV7-2 with TRBJ2-7; 7 positions match TRBD1. Germline V lookup: CDR1 SGHTA, CDR2 FQGNSA. CDR3 length: 16 residues. Trimming at V came to 7 bases and at J to 6 bases, leaving 18 bases not matched to a gene. The CDR3 coding sequence is TGTGCCAGCACCCTCTCTCCCGGGACAGTTGTTAGCGAGCAGTACTTC. Its translation: CASTLSPGTVVSEQYF.

Notes on this clone: Sequence at one end of the junction differs from germline and may be a read error. This chain joins TRBV7-2 and TRBJ2-1, with 10 positions matching TRBD1. The CDR3 extends over 15 amino acids. The germline CDR1 and CDR2 sequences are SGHTA and FQGNSA. The CDR3 bases are TGTGCCAGCAGCTTGAGGTTCCCGCGGGACAGGGGTTCGATCTTC. This translates into CASSLRFPRDRGSIF.

The chain couples TRBV3-1 (or the pseudogene TRBV3-2) to TRBJ2-1; the D gene is possibly TRBD2 (5 bases). CDR3 length equals 15 residues. The V end was cut by 5 bases, the J end by 1 base, with 12 bases between. Germline CDR1 is LGHDT and CDR2 is YNNKEL (reference sequence). Here the CDR3 reads CASSSSRGSYNEQFF. Here the CDR3 DNA reads TGTGCCAGCAGCTCCAGCCGGGGTTCCTACAATGAGCAGTTCTTC.

The V and J genes are TRBV4-2 and TRBJ2-7; 12 bases match TRBD2. The V segment lost 4 bases and the J segment 3 bases; nucleotides outside the gene matches: 4. The germline gives CDR1 LGHNA, CDR2 YNFKEQ. This CDR3 comprises 15 residues. Here the CDR3 DNA reads TGTGCCAGCAGCCGGACTAGCGGGGATGTCTACGAGCAGTACTTC. Translated, it gives CASSRTSGDVYEQYF.

V gene TRBV3-1 (or the pseudogene TRBV3-2) combines with J gene TRBJ2-4; D ambiguous. Trimming stripped 4 bases from V and 0 bases from J, with 7 bases between. The CDR3 is 14 amino acids. Germline V gene lookup returns CDR1 LGHDT and CDR2 YNNKEL (reference sequence). The chain's CDR3 is CASSPELAKNIQYF. CDR3 nucleotides: TGTGCCAGCAGCCCTGAGTTAGCCAAAAACATTCAGTACTTC.